These 5 T cell receptor beta chains were sequenced from one sample in a study of blood T cell repertoires in COVID-19. Data came from immunoSEQ multiplex PCR; TCRdb stores just in-frame clones and leaves some out. This table holds over 130,000 clones, 80% to 85% found once. The sample consisted of peripheral blood. These receptors were taken from a woman aged 55-69 years with acute or convalescent COVID-19.

This sequence joins TRBV5-5 and TRBJ2-3, with 13 bases matching TRBD2. V shed 1 base and J 2 bases; nucleotides not matched to a gene: 4. CDR3 size: 17 residues. The germline gives CDR1 SGHKS, CDR2 YYEKEE (reference sequence). The CDR3 region has the DNA TGTGCCAGCAGCTTGAAGACTAGCGGGGGGTTCACAGATACGCAGTATTTT. It encodes CASSLKTSGGFTDTQYF.

The V gene is TRBV19, the J gene TRBJ2-1; D gene unclear. CDR3 length equals 11 residues. Germline V gene lookup returns CDR1 LNHDA and CDR2 SQIVND (reference sequence). V was cut by 3 bases and J by 9 bases, with 6 bases left in between. DNA of the CDR3: TGTGCCAGTAGTATTCGGAGTGAGCAGTTCTTC. Residues: CASSIRSEQFF.

In DNA form, the CDR3 reads TGTGCCAGCAGCGCCGGGGGGCACTCCTACGAGCAGTACTTC. Its protein product is CASSAGGHSYEQYF. The chain joins TRBV9 to TRBJ2-7; D might be TRBD2 (7 bases). The CDR3 sequence is 14 residues long. Trimming left V 3 bases short and J 0 bases short, with 10 bases between. The V gene's germline CDR1 is SGDLS and CDR2 YYNGEE.

The J gene is TRBJ2-1, the V gene TRBV19; 9 nucleotides agree with TRBD2. The V gene end was trimmed by 3 bases and the J gene end by 8 bases; junction bases not matched to a gene: 11. CDR1 and CDR2 from the germline V gene are LNHDA and SQIVND (reference sequence). The CDR3 extends over 16 amino acids. The CDR3 DNA follows: TGTGCCAGTAGTATGCAGGGCGGGAGGGCCCTCGATGAGCAGTTCTTC. Protein sequence: CASSMQGGRALDEQFF.

J is TRBJ1-1 and V is TRBV7-8, with D possibly TRBD1 on 5 matching bases. V gave up 5 bases and J gave up 10 bases, with 20 bases separating them. The CDR3 extends over 14 amino acids. CDR1 and CDR2 (germline): SGHVS, FQNEAQ. CDR3 bases: TGTGCCAGCAGCCAGGCCAGGGCGGGAGTGGGAGCTTTCTTT. The encoded protein is CASSQARAGVGAFF. Looking up the rest from reference TRBV7-8 and TRBJ1-1 gives the full variable domain: GAGVSQSPRYKVAKRGQDVALRCDPISGHVSLFWYQQALGQGPEFLTYFQNEAQLDKSGLPSDRFFAERPEGSVSTLKIQRTQQEDSAVYLCASSQARAGVGAFFGQGTRLTVV.